Shown below are 30 T cell receptor beta chains from a single sample sequenced in a study of early stage breast cancer tumors. Repertoires were generated with immunoSEQ multiplex PCR, while TCRdb's copy carries only in-frame clones and drops some. The sample has some 9,700 clones, around 78% seen once. Sequencing input: normal breast tissue next to the tumor. These receptors were taken from a person between 35 and 49 years old with breast cancer.

The chain is built from TRBV30 and TRBJ2-5; the match to TRBD1 covers 7 bases. Germline V gives CDR1 GTSNPN, CDR2 SVGIG (reference sequence). The ends lost 2 bases at V and 1 base at J; junction bases unmatched: 1. This CDR3 region has 13 residues. The CDR3 protein is CAWSTGVQETQYF. Here the CDR3 DNA reads TGTGCCTGGAGTACAGGGGTCCAAGAGACCCAGTACTTC.

The chain employs TRBV7-9 and TRBJ1-2, with 8 bases that match TRBD1. V dropped 0 bases and J dropped 4; count of bases not matched to a gene: 4. Germline V gene sequence: CDR1 SEHNR, CDR2 FQNEAQ (reference sequence). The CDR3 length is 15 residues. The CDR3 spells CASSLADRASYGYTF. CDR3 DNA sequence: TGTGCCAGCAGCTTAGCGGACAGGGCTTCCTATGGCTACACCTTC.

This chain uses TRBV5-1 with TRBJ2-4; 7 nucleotides agree with TRBD2. This CDR3 region has 16 residues. Losses at the gene ends were 0 bases for V and 10 bases for J; bases not matched to a gene: 13. Germline-derived CDR1 and CDR2 are SGHRS and YFSETQ. The DNA for the CDR3 is TGCGCCAGCAGCTTGGGGGACTACCGCTCGGCTGGGATTCAGTACTTC. Amino acids: CASSLGDYRSAGIQYF.

This clone was seen only once. V is TRBV18 and J is TRBJ2-7; no clear D. Looked up from germline, CDR1 is KGHSH and CDR2 is LQKENI. This CDR3 is built from 15 residues. V dropped 0 bases and J dropped 6 bases, with 15 bases sitting between them. CDR3 in DNA: TGTGCCAGCTCACCACCGGGGTCTATGGTAATCGAGCAGTACTTC. Its protein is CASSPPGSMVIEQYF.

V is TRBV7-2 and J is TRBJ1-1; D remains ambiguous. CDR3 length equals 12 residues. CDR1 SGHTA and CDR2 FQGNSA come from the germline V gene. Trimming took off 2 bases at V and 5 bases at J, with 6 bases between the two ends. The CDR3 DNA sequence: TGTGCCAGCAGCTTAACGCCGACTGAAGCTTTCTTT. It encodes CASSLTPTEAFF.

Only a few counts were recorded for this clone. The V and J genes are TRBV6-1 and TRBJ2-7; 9 bases are a match to TRBD1. This CDR3 spans 15 amino acids. V lost 2 bases to trimming and J lost 0 bases; unmatched junction nucleotides: 2. Looked up from germline, CDR1 is MNHNS and CDR2 is SASEGT. Written as DNA, the CDR3 is TGTGCCAGCAGTGAACCGGGACAGGGCTCCTACGAGCAGTACTTC. It yields the protein CASSEPGQGSYEQYF.

This clone is medium-sized by share. This chain joins TRBV5-6 and TRBJ1-3; weak D call: TRBD1 (5 bases). Germline V gene lookup returns CDR1 SGHDT and CDR2 YYEEEE. Trimming pared 6 bases from V and 0 bases from J, leaving 10 bases between. This CDR3 spans 14 amino acids. CDR3 amino acids: CASTGRSSGNTIYF. CDR3 sequence (DNA): TGTGCCAGCACAGGGCGATCCTCTGGAAACACCATATATTTT.

J is TRBJ2-7 and V is TRBV19, with TRBD2 as a possible D gene (6 bases). The germline gives CDR1 LNHDA, CDR2 SQIVND (reference sequence). CDR3 length: 14 amino acids. The V and J ends lost 6 bases and 8 bases respectively, with 20 bases between them. CDR3 amino acids: CASRRGGTGEKQYF. The CDR3 nucleotides are TGTGCCAGTAGAAGAGGCGGGACTGGGGAGAAGCAGTACTTC.

This clone was found a few times. The DNA for the CDR3 is TGTGCCAGCAGCAACTGGAACACTGAAGCTTTCTTT. This encodes CASSNWNTEAFF. This sequence joins TRBV9 and TRBJ1-1, with D unresolved. The V end was cut by 4 bases, the J end by 1 base, with 5 bases between. The germline V gene encodes CDR1 SGDLS and CDR2 YYNGEE. The CDR3 spans 12 residues. The whole variable domain, remainder taken from reference TRBV9 and TRBJ1-1, is DSGVTQTPKHLITATGQRVTLRCSPRSGDLSVYWYQQSLDQGLQFLIQYYNGEERAKGNILERFSAQQFPDLHSELNLSSLELGDSALYFCASSNWNTEAFFGQGTRLTVV.

The J gene is TRBJ2-1, the V gene TRBV11-2; the D call may be TRBD1 or TRBD2 (6 bases each). The V and J ends lost 5 bases and 2 bases respectively, with 13 bases between them. The CDR3 contains 15 residues. CDR1 and CDR2 (germline): SGHAT, FQNNGV. CDR3 protein: CASSQRGAAYNEQFF. In nucleotides, the CDR3 is TGTGCCAGCAGCCAGAGGGGGGCGGCCTACAATGAGCAGTTCTTC.

This clone has only a few counts. The gene calls are TRBV7-8 and TRBJ2-7; the match to TRBD2 covers 8 bases. Unmatched junction bases numbered 16, after V lost 4 bases and J lost 2 bases. Germline loops: CDR1 SGHVS, CDR2 FQNEAQ. CDR3 length: 18 residues. Written as DNA, the CDR3 is TGTGCCAGCAGCTCCGGCAGCGGGAGTATTTCCTTCACCTACGAGCAGTACTTC. Protein product: CASSSGSGSISFTYEQYF.

The chain employs TRBV7-8 and TRBJ1-1; the D gene is possibly TRBD1 (6 bases). This CDR3 is 15 amino acids long. The germline V gene encodes CDR1 SGHVS and CDR2 FQNEAQ. Trimming shortened V by 5 bases and J by 12 bases, and 25 bases separated the two germline ends. CDR3 bases: TGTGCCAGCAGCCACATAGGGGGGGCCAACCCGTATACTTTCTTT. Its protein product is CASSHIGGANPYTFF.

The chain couples TRBV5-1 to TRBJ1-1, with D possibly matching TRBD1 (5 bases). Trimming removed 4 bases at V and 0 bases at J, with 10 bases between. Per germline, CDR1 SGHRS and CDR2 YFSETQ. There are 14 residues in the CDR3. The CDR3 DNA sequence: TGCGCCAGCAGCCTAGACAGCGTGAACACTGAAGCTTTCTTT. Translation gives CASSLDSVNTEAFF.

The chain is built from TRBV27 and TRBJ2-3; 7 positions match TRBD1. The CDR3 spans 16 residues. Trimming cost V 2 bases and J 4 bases; bases outside gene matches: 9. CDR1 is MNHEY and CDR2 is SMNVEV in the germline V gene (reference sequence). The CDR3 sequence: CASSLNLGQEADTQYF. DNA of the CDR3: TGTGCCAGCAGTTTAAACCTCGGACAGGAGGCAGATACGCAGTATTTT.

V and J are TRBV28 and TRBJ2-7; D gene ambiguous. Trimming took 6 bases from V and 6 from J, leaving 12 bases between them. Germline V gene sequence: CDR1 MDHEN, CDR2 SYDVKM. The CDR3 sequence is 12 residues long. The CDR3 is CASRTLTAEQYF. The CDR3 nucleotides are TGTGCCAGCAGGACCCTCACAGCCGAGCAGTACTTC.

V is TRBV7-2 and J is TRBJ2-3; TRBD2 aligns across 10 bases. Germline V gives CDR1 SGHTA, CDR2 FQGNSA. This CDR3 spans 15 amino acids. With V trimmed by 5 bases and J by 3 bases, 5 bases remained unmatched. In nucleotides, the CDR3 is TGTGCCAGCAGCCCTAGCGGGAGCAATACAGATACGCAGTATTTT. Encoded protein: CASSPSGSNTDTQYF.

The chain recombines TRBV7-9 with TRBJ2-5; the D is unclear. The V end was cut by 5 bases, the J end by 5 bases, with 9 bases between. Germline V gene lookup returns CDR1 SEHNR and CDR2 FQNEAQ (reference sequence). The CDR3 has 12 amino acids. CDR3 coding DNA: TGTGCCAGCAGCACTGAAATGGAGACCCAGTACTTC. Translating gives CASSTEMETQYF.

This chain uses TRBV30 with TRBJ2-5, with 8 bases identical to TRBD2. CDR3 size: 14 residues. Germline V gene lookup returns CDR1 GTSNPN and CDR2 SVGIG (reference sequence). The J segment lost 5 bases and the V segment lost 2 bases, leaving 7 bases of the junction unmatched. The DNA of the CDR3 is TGTGCCTGGAGTCCGGGGGGGGGTCGGGAGACCCAGTACTTC. The encoded protein is CAWSPGGGRETQYF.

The chain employs TRBV6-5 and TRBJ2-7; 7 positions match TRBD2. This CDR3 region has 15 residues. Germline CDR1 MNHEY, CDR2 SVGAGI. The junction had 7 bases not matched to a gene; V was cut back by 2 bases and J by 3 bases. The CDR3 DNA reads TGTGCCAGCAGTTACGGGGCGGGAGAAAGCTACGAGCAGTACTTC. Translating gives CASSYGAGESYEQYF.

The chain carries TRBV19 and TRBJ2-3; maybe TRBD2 (6 bases). Trimming removed 5 bases at V and 3 bases at J, with 18 bases between. The CDR3 covers 16 residues. Germline V lookup: CDR1 LNHDA, CDR2 SQIVND (reference sequence). CDR3 sequence reads: CASSPRGLSYTDTQYF. For the CDR3, the DNA is TGTGCCAGTAGTCCCCGGGGACTCTCATATACAGATACGCAGTATTTT. The full variable domain, in which reference TRBV19 and TRBJ2-3 provide the parts outside the CDR3, is DGGITQSPKYLFRKEGQNVTLSCEQNLNHDAMYWYRQDPGQGLRLIYYSQIVNDFQKGDIAEGYSVSREKKESFPLTVTSAQKNPTAFYLCASSPRGLSYTDTQYFGPGTRLTVL.

Only one count was recorded for this clone. The chain carries TRBV2 and TRBJ2-3; 9 bases match TRBD2. CDR3 length equals 16 residues. V lost 3 bases to trimming and J lost 6 bases; unmatched junction nucleotides: 10. CDR1 and CDR2 from the germline V gene are SNHLY and FYNNEI. The CDR3 nucleotides are TGTGCCAGCAGTGATGCTAGCGGGACTAAAGGGGATACGCAGTATTTT. Residues: CASSDASGTKGDTQYF.

J is TRBJ2-1 and V is TRBV11-2, with D perhaps matching TRBD1 or TRBD2 (6 bases each). The CDR3 is made up of 15 amino acids. Trimming removed 5 bases at V and 5 bases at J, with 16 bases between. Looked up from germline, CDR1 is SGHAT and CDR2 is FQNNGV. The CDR3 DNA reads TGTGCCAGCAGCGTCGAGGGGGGCGAAAACAATGAGCAGTTCTTC. Its translation: CASSVEGGENNEQFF.

The chain has TRBV27 and TRBJ2-7, with D possibly TRBD2 on 5 matching bases. This CDR3 is built from 13 residues. From germline, CDR1 is MNHEY and CDR2 SMNVEV (reference sequence). The ends were cut back, 8 bases at V and 3 bases at J, with 14 bases in the middle. CDR3 nucleotide sequence: TGTGCCAGCGCCCGAGTCGGGGTCTACGAGCAGTACTTC. Translating gives CASARVGVYEQYF.

The rearrangement links TRBV30 to TRBJ2-5; D ambiguous. Germline CDR1 reads GTSNPN; CDR2 reads SVGIG (reference sequence). V lost 5 bases to trimming and J lost 1 base, with 20 bases between them. This CDR3 region has 16 residues. CDR3: CAWARLGNGVQETQYF. The CDR3 DNA reads as TGTGCCTGGGCCCGATTGGGGAACGGCGTCCAAGAGACCCAGTACTTC.

The chain couples TRBV2 to TRBJ1-4; 9 bases align to TRBD1. J was trimmed by 5 bases and V by 7 bases; bases with no gene match: 14. This CDR3 spans 17 amino acids. The germline V gene encodes CDR1 SNHLY and CDR2 FYNNEI. The CDR3 loop is CASTTRDLGQGNEKLFF. CDR3 bases: TGTGCCAGCACCACTAGGGACCTGGGACAGGGCAATGAAAAACTGTTTTTT.

CDR3 region: CASSLAGSVSGNTIYF. The CDR3 nucleotides read TGCGCCAGCAGCTTGGCCGGCAGCGTCTCTGGAAACACCATATATTTT. This chain joins TRBV5-1 and TRBJ1-3; D unresolved. CDR1 SGHRS and CDR2 YFSETQ come from the germline V gene. This CDR3 has 16 residues. Trimming removed 0 bases at V and 0 bases at J, with 10 bases between.

V gene TRBV7-8 combines with J gene TRBJ1-2, with a possible D match to TRBD1 (5 bases). Trimming took off 0 bases at V and 2 bases at J, with 16 bases between the two ends. Per the germline V gene, CDR1 is SGHVS and CDR2 is FQNEAQ. The CDR3 runs to 17 residues. CDR3 DNA: TGTGCCAGCAGCTTAGCGCGGTCGGTAAAGGGGAACTATGGCTACACCTTC. It encodes CASSLARSVKGNYGYTF.

The rearrangement links TRBV7-9 to TRBJ2-7, with 10 positions matching TRBD1. This CDR3 is built from 13 residues. Looked up from germline, CDR1 is SEHNR and CDR2 is FQNEAQ (reference sequence). V lost 5 bases and J lost 7; bases outside the gene matches: 5. The CDR3 DNA follows: TGTGCCAGCAGCCGACAGGGGGCGGGGGAGCAGTACTTC. Residues: CASSRQGAGEQYF.

This clone was seen only a few times. J is TRBJ2-3 and V is TRBV7-3; 7 nucleotides align to TRBD2. V dropped 0 bases and J dropped 4; count of bases not matched to a gene: 4. Germline CDR1 SGHTA, CDR2 FQGTGA. This CDR3 has 15 residues. This chain's CDR3 is CASSLTGGEADTQYF. As DNA, the CDR3 is TGTGCCAGCAGCTTAACGGGGGGGGAGGCAGATACGCAGTATTTT.

V is TRBV6-1 and J is TRBJ2-1; no reliable D call. Germline V lookup: CDR1 MNHNS, CDR2 SASEGT. The CDR3 length is 14 residues. Trimming pared 9 bases from V and 6 bases from J, leaving 18 bases between. CDR3: CASTPELGPNEQFF. The CDR3 DNA reads as TGTGCCAGTACCCCGGAACTGGGCCCCAATGAGCAGTTCTTC.